This TCR beta chain was sequenced during a study of T cells after yellow fever vaccination. For the study at large: Those fractions that held only low numbers of cells were prepared using the SMART-Seq v4 Ultra Low Input RNA kit.

As for this clonotype: Its target is unknown.

Overall study findings and caveats: The appearance of a small share of clonotypes in both CD4 and CD8 compartments was observed. A weaker but faster secondary response was observed, peaking on day 5 versus 15.

MiXCR, run by TCRdb on the 5' RACE reads, gives a single entry per CDR3 protein. The sample holds under 550,000 distinct CDR3 sequences, around a fifth seen once. The sequenced sample was PBMCs, obtained roughly 20 days after the first yellow fever vaccination. The TCR sequence derives from a man aged 18-30 years who received the YFV17D yellow fever vaccine.

The CDR3 coding sequence is TGTGCCAGCAGTACTGCTGGGGGGAGAGCGAACACCGGGGAGCTGTTTTTT. As protein: CASSTAGGRANTGELFF. The chain combines TRBV27 with TRBJ2-2; maybe TRBD2 (6 bases). CDR1 and CDR2 from the germline V gene are MNHEY and SMNVEV (reference sequence). Deletions cut 5 bases from V and 0 bases from J, with 16 bases between. This CDR3 is 17 amino acids long.